This paragraph reports one T cell receptor beta chain. This record comes from a study of blood T cell repertoires in COVID-19. Study details: Whether acute or convalescent, the COVID-19 samples came from the United States, Italy and Spain. PBMCs, B-cell-depleted T cells, or T cells were the source of the cDNA or gDNA that made up the material.

The protocol was immunoSEQ multiplex PCR, while the TCRdb copy is restricted to in-frame clones and leaves out a portion. The sample contains approximately 73,000 clones, about four fifths of which appear only once. V dropped 0 bases and J dropped 5 bases, with 11 bases sitting between them. The CDR3 has 14 residues. Looked up from germline, CDR1 is SGDLS and CDR2 is YYNGEE. This TCR derives from a woman between 65 and 79 years old with acute or convalescent COVID-19. The chain joins TRBV9 to TRBJ2-5, with D tentatively TRBD2 (5 bases). The specimen sequenced was peripheral blood. This CDR3 reads CASSVGASSETQYF. Written as DNA, the CDR3 is TGTGCCAGCAGCGTAGGGGCTAGCTCGGAGACCCAGTACTTC. Looking up the rest from reference TRBV9 and TRBJ2-5 gives the full variable domain: DSGVTQTPKHLITATGQRVTLRCSPRSGDLSVYWYQQSLDQGLQFLIQYYNGEERAKGNILERFSAQQFPDLHSELNLSSLELGDSALYFCASSVGASSETQYFGPGTRLLVL.